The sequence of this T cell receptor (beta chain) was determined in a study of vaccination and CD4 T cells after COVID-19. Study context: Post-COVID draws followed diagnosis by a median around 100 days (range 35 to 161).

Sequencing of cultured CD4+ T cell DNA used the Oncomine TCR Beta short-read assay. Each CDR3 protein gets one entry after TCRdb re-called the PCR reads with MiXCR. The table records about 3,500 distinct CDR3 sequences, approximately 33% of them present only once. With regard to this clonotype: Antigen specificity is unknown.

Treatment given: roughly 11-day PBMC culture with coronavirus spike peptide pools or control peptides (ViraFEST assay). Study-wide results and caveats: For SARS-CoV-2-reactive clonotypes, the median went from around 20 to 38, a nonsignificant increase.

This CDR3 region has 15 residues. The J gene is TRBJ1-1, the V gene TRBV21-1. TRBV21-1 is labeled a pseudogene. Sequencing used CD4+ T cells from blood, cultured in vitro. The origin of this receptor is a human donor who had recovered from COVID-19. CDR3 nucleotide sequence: TGTGCCAGCAGCAAAGTCTCCAGGTCGAACACTGAAGCTTTCTTT. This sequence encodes CASSKVSRSNTEAFF.